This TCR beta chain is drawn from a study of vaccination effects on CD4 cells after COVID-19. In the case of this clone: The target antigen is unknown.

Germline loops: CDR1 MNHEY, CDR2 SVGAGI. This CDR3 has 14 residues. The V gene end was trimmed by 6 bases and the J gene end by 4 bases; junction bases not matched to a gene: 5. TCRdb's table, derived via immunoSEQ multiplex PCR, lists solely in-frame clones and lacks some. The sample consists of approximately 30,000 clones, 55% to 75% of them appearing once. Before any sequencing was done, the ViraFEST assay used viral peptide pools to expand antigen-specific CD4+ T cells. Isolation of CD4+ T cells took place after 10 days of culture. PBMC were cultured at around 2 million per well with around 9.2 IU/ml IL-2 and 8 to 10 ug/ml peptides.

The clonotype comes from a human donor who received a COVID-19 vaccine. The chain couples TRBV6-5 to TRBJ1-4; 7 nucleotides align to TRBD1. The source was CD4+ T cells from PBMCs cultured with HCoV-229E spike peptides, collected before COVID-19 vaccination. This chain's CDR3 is CASRSGQINEKLFF. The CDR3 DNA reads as TGTGCCAGCAGATCGGGACAGATTAATGAAAAACTGTTTTTT.